This T cell receptor (beta chain) was recovered during a study of lymphopenia after photon versus proton radiotherapy. Study-level points and caveats: Post-nadir TCR diversity decline inversely tracked overall survival among those who died. Only patients who died were analyzed for survival; proton advantage is unproven. Proton therapy kept repertoires fairly stable, unlike photons, which gained effector/memory cells. After lymphocyte nadir, photon-treated repertoires showed oligoclonal expansion, especially CD8+ Temra.

V gave up 1 base and J gave up 3 bases, with 7 bases separating them. This CDR3 is 13 amino acids long. Germline CDR1 is SGHDN and CDR2 is FVKESK. This clone was observed a single time. Its antigen is unidentified. Profiled with immunoSEQ multiplex PCR; TCRdb holds only in-frame clones, not every one. Among under 65,000 clones listed, about four fifths were seen once. Sample: peripheral blood, taken from a patient treated with proton-based radiotherapy. This clonotype was sampled from a man in his 60s with pancreatic cancer. The chain joins TRBV14 to TRBJ2-7; the D is unclear. The CDR3 DNA is TGTGCCAGCAGCCAAGCCCCCATCTACGAGCAGTACTTC. It encodes CASSQAPIYEQYF.